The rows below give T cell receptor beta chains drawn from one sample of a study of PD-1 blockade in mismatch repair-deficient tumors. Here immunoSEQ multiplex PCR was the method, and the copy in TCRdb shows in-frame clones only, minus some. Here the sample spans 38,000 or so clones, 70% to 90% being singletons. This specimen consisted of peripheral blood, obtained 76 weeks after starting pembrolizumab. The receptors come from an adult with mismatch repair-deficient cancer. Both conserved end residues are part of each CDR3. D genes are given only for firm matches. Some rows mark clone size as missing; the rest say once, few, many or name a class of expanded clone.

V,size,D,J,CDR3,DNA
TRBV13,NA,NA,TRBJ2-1,CASSLDGASSYNEQFF,TGTGCCAGCAGCTTAGACGGGGCCTCTTCCTACAATGAGCAGTTCTTC
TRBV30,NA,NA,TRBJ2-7,CAWSPQGAGEQYF,TGTGCCTGGAGTCCCCAGGGTGCTGGGGAGCAGTACTTC
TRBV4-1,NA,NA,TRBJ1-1,CASSQFVGGDTEAFF,TGCGCCAGCAGCCAATTTGTCGGGGGGGACACTGAAGCTTTCTTT
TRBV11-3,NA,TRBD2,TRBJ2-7,CASSKGLAENYEQYF,TGTGCCAGCAGCAAGGGACTAGCGGAGAACTACGAGCAGTACTTC
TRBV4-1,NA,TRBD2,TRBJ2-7,CASSQQAGGTYEQYF,TGCGCCAGCAGCCAACAAGCGGGAGGTACCTACGAGCAGTACTTC
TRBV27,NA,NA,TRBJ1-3,CASSVGASGNTIYF,TGTGCCAGCTCCGTTGGGGCCTCTGGAAACACCATATATTTT
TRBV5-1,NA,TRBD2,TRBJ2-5,CASSLGLAGMRMETQYF,TGCGCCAGCAGCTTGGGGCTAGCGGGGATGAGGATGGAGACCCAGTACTTC
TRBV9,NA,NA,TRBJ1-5,CASSVDAVSGQPQHF,TGTGCCAGCAGCGTAGATGCTGTGTCCGGTCAGCCCCAGCATTTT
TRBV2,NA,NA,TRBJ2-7,CASSPSTYEQYF,TGTGCCAGCAGCCCCTCAACCTACGAGCAGTACTTC
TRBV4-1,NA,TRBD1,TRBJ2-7,CASSPGQGSYEQYF,TGCGCCAGCAGCCCGGGACAGGGAAGCTACGAGCAGTACTTC
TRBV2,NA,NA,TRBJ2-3,CASRALTGGTDTQYF,TGTGCCAGCAGAGCCTTGACAGGAGGCACAGATACGCAGTATTTT
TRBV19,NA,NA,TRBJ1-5,CASRDRGDAQPQHF,TGTGCCAGTAGGGACCGTGGGGATGCTCAGCCCCAGCATTTT
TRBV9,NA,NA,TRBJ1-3,CASSGTVSGNTIYF,TGTGCCAGCAGCGGGACAGTCTCTGGAAACACCATATATTTT
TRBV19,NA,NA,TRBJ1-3,CASSTTSSGNTIYF,TGTGCCAGTAGTACCACTAGCTCTGGAAACACCATATATTTT
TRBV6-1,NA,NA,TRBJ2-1,CASSELQEHEQFF,TGTGCCAGCAGTGAGCTACAGGAACATGAGCAGTTCTTC
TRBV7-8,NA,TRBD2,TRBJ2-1,CASSLASGRRVEQFF,TGTGCCAGCAGCTTAGCTAGCGGGAGAAGGGTTGAGCAGTTCTTC
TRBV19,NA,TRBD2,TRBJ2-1,CASSSGGRDGEQFF,TGTGCCAGTAGTAGCGGGGGAAGGGATGGAGAGCAGTTCTTC
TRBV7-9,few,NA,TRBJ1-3,CASSLVPSSGNTIYF,TGTGCCAGCAGCTTAGTACCGAGCTCTGGAAACACCATATATTTT
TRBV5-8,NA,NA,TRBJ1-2,CASSLAPVRGYTF,TGTGCCAGCAGCTTGGCCCCAGTCCGTGGCTACACCTTC
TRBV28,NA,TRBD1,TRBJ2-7,CASTPSDRGIYEQYF,TGTGCCAGCACCCCATCGGACAGGGGGATCTACGAGCAGTACTTC
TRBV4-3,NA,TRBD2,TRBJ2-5,CASSQAREGQETQYF,TGCGCCAGCAGCCAAGCCCGGGAGGGCCAGGAGACCCAGTACTTC
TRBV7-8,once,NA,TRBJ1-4,CASSLATAATNEKLFF,TGTGCCAGCAGCTTAGCGACGGCAGCAACTAATGAAAAACTGTTTTTT
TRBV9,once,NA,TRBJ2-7,CASSPTGAYEQYF,TGTGCCAGCAGCCCTACCGGAGCCTACGAGCAGTACTTC
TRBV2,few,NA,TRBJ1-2,CASSERKNWRGYTF,TGTGCCAGCAGTGAGAGGAAAAATTGGCGTGGCTACACCTTC
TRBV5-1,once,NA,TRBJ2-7,CASSDRMDQQYF,TGCGCCAGCAGCGACCGGATGGACCAGCAGTACTTC
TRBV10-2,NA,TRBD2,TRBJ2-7,CASSDLASGTADEQYF,TGCGCCAGCAGTGATCTTGCTAGCGGGACGGCCGACGAGCAGTACTTC
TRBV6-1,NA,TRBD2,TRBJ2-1,CASNGAGVDEQFF,TGTGCCAGCAACGGAGCGGGAGTGGATGAGCAGTTCTTC
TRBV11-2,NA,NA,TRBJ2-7,CASRTRKGRGYEQYF,TGTGCCAGCAGAACCCGTAAGGGGAGAGGGTACGAGCAGTACTTC
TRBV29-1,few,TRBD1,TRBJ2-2,CSVVTGDTGELFF,TGCAGCGTGGTAACAGGGGACACCGGGGAGCTGTTTTTT
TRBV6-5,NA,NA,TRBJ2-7,CASSYLKTYEQYF,TGTGCCAGCAGTTACCTTAAGACCTACGAGCAGTACTTC
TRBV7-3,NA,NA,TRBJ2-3,CASSLGHSTDTQYF,TGTGCCAGCAGCTTAGGGCATAGCACAGATACGCAGTATTTT
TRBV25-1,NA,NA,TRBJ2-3,CASSESPQRVTDTQYF,TGTGCCAGCAGTGAATCACCGCAGAGGGTCACAGATACGCAGTATTTT
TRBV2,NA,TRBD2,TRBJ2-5,CASNLAGAETQYF,TGTGCCAGCAACCTAGCGGGAGCAGAGACCCAGTACTTC
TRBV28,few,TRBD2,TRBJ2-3,CASSSKREGPYTQYF,TGTGCCAGCAGTTCGAAGCGGGAGGGCCCCTATACGCAGTATTTT
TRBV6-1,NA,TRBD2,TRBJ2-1,CASSEGLAPYNEQFF,TGTGCCAGCAGTGAGGGACTAGCGCCCTACAATGAGCAGTTCTTC
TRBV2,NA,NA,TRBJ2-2,CASSRGELFF,TGTGCCAGCTCTCGAGGGGAGCTGTTTTTT
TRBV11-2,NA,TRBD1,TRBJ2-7,CASSFGTAVSYEQYF,TGTGCCAGCAGCTTCGGGACAGCGGTCTCCTACGAGCAGTACTTC
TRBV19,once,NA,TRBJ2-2,CASSPRGGILNTGELFF,TGTGCCAGTAGTCCGCGTGGCGGGATCTTGAACACCGGGGAGCTGTTTTTT
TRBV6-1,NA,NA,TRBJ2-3,CASRSPPTDTQYF,TGTGCCAGCAGATCCCCTCCCACAGATACGCAGTATTTT
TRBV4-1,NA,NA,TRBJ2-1,CASSQDSGGPDEQFF,TGCGCCAGCAGCCAAGATTCCGGAGGACCGGATGAGCAGTTCTTC
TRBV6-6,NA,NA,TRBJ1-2,CASSYDDGYTF,TGTGCCAGCAGTTATGACGATGGCTACACCTTC
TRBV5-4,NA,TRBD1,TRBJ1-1,CASSTYRGPTEAFF,TGTGCCAGCAGCACGTACAGGGGGCCGACTGAAGCTTTCTTT
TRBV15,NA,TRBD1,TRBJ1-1,CATSRDRDREAFF,TGTGCCACCAGCAGAGATAGGGACAGGGAAGCTTTCTTT
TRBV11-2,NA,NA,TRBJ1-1,CASSLGGLQTEAFF,TGTGCCAGCAGCTTAGGAGGTCTTCAGACTGAAGCTTTCTTT
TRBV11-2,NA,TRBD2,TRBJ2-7,CASSPGLALTYEQYF,TGTGCCAGCAGCCCGGGACTAGCGTTGACCTACGAGCAGTACTTC
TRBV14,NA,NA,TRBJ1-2,CASSQDRGYGYTF,TGTGCCAGCAGCCAAGACAGGGGCTATGGCTACACCTTC
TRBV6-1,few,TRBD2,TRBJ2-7,CASRERAGGYEQYF,TGTGCCAGCAGAGAAAGAGCGGGAGGCTACGAGCAGTACTTC
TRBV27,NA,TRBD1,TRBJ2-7,CASSPGTGVYEQYF,TGTGCCAGCAGTCCCGGGACAGGGGTATACGAGCAGTACTTC
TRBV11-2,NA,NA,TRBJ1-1,CASSLTGRDTEAFF,TGTGCCAGCAGCTTAACAGGGAGGGACACTGAAGCTTTCTTT
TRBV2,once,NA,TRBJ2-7,CASSVGEGEQYF,TGTGCCAGCAGTGTCGGTGAAGGCGAGCAGTACTTC
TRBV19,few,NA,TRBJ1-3,CASTVQGDRNTIYF,TGTGCCAGTACGGTGCAGGGAGACAGAAACACCATATATTTT
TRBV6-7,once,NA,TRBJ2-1,CASSYSIVGPSYNEQFF,TGTGCCAGCAGTTACTCGATCGTGGGGCCCTCCTACAATGAGCAGTTCTTC
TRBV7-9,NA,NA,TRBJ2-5,CASSFDSYQETQYF,TGTGCCAGCAGCTTTGACAGCTACCAAGAGACCCAGTACTTC
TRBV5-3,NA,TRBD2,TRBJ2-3,CARSLTSGPSSTDTQYF,TGTGCCAGAAGCTTGACTAGCGGGCCGTCTAGCACAGATACGCAGTATTTT
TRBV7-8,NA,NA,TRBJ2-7,CASSLIRGSSYEQYF,TGTGCCAGCAGCTTAATACGGGGGAGCTCCTACGAGCAGTACTTC
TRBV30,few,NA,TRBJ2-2,CAWRRDSSTGELFF,TGTGCCTGGAGGCGGGACTCCTCCACCGGGGAGCTGTTTTTT
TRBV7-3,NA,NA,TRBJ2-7,CASSHTGGQPAYEQYF,TGTGCCAGCAGCCATACGGGAGGACAGCCCGCCTACGAGCAGTACTTC
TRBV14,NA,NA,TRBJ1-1,CASSRVLGTEAFF,TGTGCCAGCAGCAGGGTGTTGGGCACTGAAGCTTTCTTT
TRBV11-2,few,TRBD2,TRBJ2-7,CASSFGTSYEQYF,TGTGCCAGCAGCTTCGGGACTAGCTACGAGCAGTACTTC